A single TCR beta chain is shown here with its context. The CDR3 extends over 18 amino acids. Germline V CDR1 and CDR2: KGHSH, LQKENI. Unmatched junction bases numbered 8, after V lost 3 bases and J lost 2 bases. MiXCR, applied by TCRdb to the RT-PCR reads, yields one record per CDR3 protein. The profile covers hundreds of thousands of distinct CDR3 sequences, with 11% to 15% appearing a single time and about 3.9% taken by the ten largest. Sequences were obtained from memory CD4+ T cells from blood. V gene TRBV18 combines with J gene TRBJ2-2; 11 bases are shared with TRBD2. This TCR was sampled from a female donor in good health, serving as a healthy control. Here the CDR3 DNA reads TGTGCCAGCTCACCCCTCGGACTAGCGGGTGCTAACACCGGGGAGCTGTTTTTT. Its protein product is CASSPLGLAGANTGELFF. Combining the CDR3 with reference TRBV18 and TRBJ2-2 gives the whole variable domain NAGVMQNPRHLVRRRGQEARLRCSPMKGHSHVYWYRQLPEEGLKFMVYLQKENIIDESGMPKERFSAEFPKEGPSILRIQQVVRGDSAAYFCASSPLGLAGANTGELFFGEGSRLTVL.